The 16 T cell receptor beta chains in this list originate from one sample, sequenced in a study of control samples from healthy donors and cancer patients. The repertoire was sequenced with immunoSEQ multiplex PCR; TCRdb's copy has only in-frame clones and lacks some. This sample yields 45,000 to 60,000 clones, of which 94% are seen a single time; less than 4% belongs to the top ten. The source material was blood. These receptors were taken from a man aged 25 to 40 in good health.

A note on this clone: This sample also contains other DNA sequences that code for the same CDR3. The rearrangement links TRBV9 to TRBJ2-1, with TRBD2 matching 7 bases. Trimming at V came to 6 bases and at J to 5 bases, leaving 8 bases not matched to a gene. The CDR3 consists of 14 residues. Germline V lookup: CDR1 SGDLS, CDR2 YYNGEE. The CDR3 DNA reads TGTGCCAGCAAGTCGGGGGGTAGGGACAATGAGCAGTTCTTC. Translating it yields CASKSGGRDNEQFF.

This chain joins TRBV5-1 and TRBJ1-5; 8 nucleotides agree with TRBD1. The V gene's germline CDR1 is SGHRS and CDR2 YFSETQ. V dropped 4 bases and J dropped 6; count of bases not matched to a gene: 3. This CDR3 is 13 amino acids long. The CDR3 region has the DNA TGCGCCAGCAGCCCAGGGGGCGGTCAGCCCCAGCATTTT. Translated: CASSPGGGQPQHF.

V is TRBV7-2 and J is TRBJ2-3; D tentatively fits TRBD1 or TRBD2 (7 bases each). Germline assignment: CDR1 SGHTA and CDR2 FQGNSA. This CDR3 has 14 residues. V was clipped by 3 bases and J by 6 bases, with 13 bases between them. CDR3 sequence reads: CASSFTGEGDTQYF. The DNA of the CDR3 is TGTGCCAGCAGCTTTACAGGGGAGGGGGATACGCAGTATTTT.

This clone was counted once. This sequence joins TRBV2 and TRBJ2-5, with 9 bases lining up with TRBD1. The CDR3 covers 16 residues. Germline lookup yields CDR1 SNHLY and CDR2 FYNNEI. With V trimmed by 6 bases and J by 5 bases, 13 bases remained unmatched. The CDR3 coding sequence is TGTGCCAGCAGCGGAGGGACAGGGATCGGTCAGGAGACCCAGTACTTC. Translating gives CASSGGTGIGQETQYF.

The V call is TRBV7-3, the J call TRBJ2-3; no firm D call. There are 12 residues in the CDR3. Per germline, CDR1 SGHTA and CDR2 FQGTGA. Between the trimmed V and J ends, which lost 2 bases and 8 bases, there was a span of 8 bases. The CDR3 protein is CASSLELGTQYF. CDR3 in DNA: TGTGCCAGCAGCTTAGAATTGGGTACGCAGTATTTT. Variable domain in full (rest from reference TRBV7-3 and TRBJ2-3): GAGVSQTPSNKVTEKGKYVELRCDPISGHTALYWYRQSLGQGPEFLIYFQGTGAADDSGLPNDRFFAVRPEGSVSTLKIQRTERGDSAVYLCASSLELGTQYFGPGTRLTVL.

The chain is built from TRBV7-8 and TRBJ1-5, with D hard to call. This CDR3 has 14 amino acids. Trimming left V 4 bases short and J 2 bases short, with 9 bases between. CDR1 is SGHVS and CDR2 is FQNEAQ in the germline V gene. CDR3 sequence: CASSSTFGNQPQHF. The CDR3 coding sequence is TGTGCCAGCAGCTCTACCTTCGGCAATCAGCCCCAGCATTTT.

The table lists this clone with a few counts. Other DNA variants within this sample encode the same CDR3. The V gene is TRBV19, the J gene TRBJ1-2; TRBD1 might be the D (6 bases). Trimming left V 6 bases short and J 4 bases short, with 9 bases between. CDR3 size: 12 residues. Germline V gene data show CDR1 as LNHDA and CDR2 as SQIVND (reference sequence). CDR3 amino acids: CASRAGAYGYTF. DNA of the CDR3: TGTGCCAGTAGGGCAGGGGCCTATGGCTACACCTTC.

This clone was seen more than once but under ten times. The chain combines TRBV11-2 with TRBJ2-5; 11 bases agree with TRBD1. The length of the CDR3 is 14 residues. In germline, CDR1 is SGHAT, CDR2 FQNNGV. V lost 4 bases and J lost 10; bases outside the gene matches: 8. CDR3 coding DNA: TGTGCCAGCAGCTCTCGGACAGGGGGCGCGGTCCAGTACTTC. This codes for CASSSRTGGAVQYF.

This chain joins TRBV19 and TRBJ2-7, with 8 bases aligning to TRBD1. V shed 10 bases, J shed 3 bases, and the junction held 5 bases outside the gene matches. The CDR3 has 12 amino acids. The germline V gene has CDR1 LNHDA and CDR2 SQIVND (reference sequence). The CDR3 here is CATQGTGYEQYF. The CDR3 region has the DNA TGTGCCACCCAAGGGACAGGCTACGAGCAGTACTTC.

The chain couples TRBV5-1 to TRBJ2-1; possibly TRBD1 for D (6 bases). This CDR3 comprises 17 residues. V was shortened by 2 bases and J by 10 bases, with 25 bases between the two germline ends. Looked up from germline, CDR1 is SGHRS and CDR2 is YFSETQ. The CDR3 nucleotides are TGCGCCAGCAGCTTTTTCAATGGTATGGGGGCTTCGAGGGAGCAGTTCTTC. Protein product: CASSFFNGMGASREQFF.

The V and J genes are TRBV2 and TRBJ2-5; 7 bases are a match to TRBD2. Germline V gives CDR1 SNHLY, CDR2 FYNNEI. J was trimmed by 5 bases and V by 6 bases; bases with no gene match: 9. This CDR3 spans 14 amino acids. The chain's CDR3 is CASRELANRETQYF. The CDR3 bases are TGTGCCAGCAGGGAACTAGCGAACAGGGAGACCCAGTACTTC.

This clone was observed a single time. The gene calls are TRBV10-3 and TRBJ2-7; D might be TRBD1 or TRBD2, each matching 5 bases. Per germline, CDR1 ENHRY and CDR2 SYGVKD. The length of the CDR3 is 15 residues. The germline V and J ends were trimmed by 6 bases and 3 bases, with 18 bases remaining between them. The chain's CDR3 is CAIRDEAGGIYEQYF. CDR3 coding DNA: TGTGCCATCAGGGATGAAGCTGGGGGAATCTACGAGCAGTACTTC.

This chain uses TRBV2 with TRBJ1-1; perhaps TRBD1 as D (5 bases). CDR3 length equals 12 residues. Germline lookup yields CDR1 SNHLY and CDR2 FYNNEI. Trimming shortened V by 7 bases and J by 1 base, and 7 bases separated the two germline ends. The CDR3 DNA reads TGTGCCAGCAAGCAGGGGAACACTGAAGCTTTCTTT. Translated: CASKQGNTEAFF.

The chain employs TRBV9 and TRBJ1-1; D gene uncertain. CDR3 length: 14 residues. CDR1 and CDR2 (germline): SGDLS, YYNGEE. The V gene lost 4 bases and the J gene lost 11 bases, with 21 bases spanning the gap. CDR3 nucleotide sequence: TGTGCCAGCAGCCCACTATTAAATTCCGGGAATGCTTTCTTT. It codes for CASSPLLNSGNAFF.

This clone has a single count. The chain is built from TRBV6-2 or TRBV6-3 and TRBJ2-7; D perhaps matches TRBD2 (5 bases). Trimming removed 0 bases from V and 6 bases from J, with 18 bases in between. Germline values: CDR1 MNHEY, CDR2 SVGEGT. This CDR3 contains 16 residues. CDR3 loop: CASSYSGVRQKVEQYF. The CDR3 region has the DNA TGTGCCAGCAGTTACTCGGGAGTAAGGCAAAAGGTCGAGCAGTACTTC.

In nucleotides, the CDR3 is TGTGCCAGTAGTATAGACCCAGGGGGCATCACTGAAGCTTTCTTT. This encodes CASSIDPGGITEAFF. V and J are TRBV19 and TRBJ1-1; TRBD1 matches at 8 bases. Trimming took 0 bases from V and 4 from J; bases not matched to a gene: 4. Germline V gene data show CDR1 as LNHDA and CDR2 as SQIVND (reference sequence). This CDR3 contains 15 residues.